Reported below is one T cell receptor beta chain. This clonotype has only a few counts. Its antigen specificity is not known. Base-call qualities are not available, and no considerably larger clone is one nucleotide away. This entry comes from a study of early T cells in non-severe SARS-CoV-2 infection (dated by TCRdb to the early 2020s). A note on the overall study: Because TCR sequencing was done on bulk RNA from unsorted whole blood, the alpha and beta chains could not be paired.

A case-control design nested within a healthcare worker cohort in London, UK, was used, with weekly nasopharyngeal swab PCR tests and blood sampling performed. Healthcare workers were enrolled in the week of the UK lockdown, from 23 to 31 March 2020, and were followed every week for up to 16 weeks. The paper as a whole reports these results and caveats: Matching against VDJdb was skewed toward anti-spike CD8 responses, likely underestimated virus-specific expansions, and missed private and CD4 specificities.

V drops 4 bases and J drops 6 bases, leaving 15 bases in between. Looking up the germline V gene yields CDR1 SGHRS and CDR2 YFSETQ. The CDR3 holds 14 amino acids from the cysteine to the phenylalanine. Of the read, only the CDR3 DNA is kept; its 42 bases are in frame from base 1. The protocol used for the library was 5' RACE. Data came from a NextSeq 500. To correct for sequencing error and PCR bias, the TCR library protocol tagged individual cDNA molecules with unique molecular identifiers. Sequencing covered both TCR alpha and beta chains, and within each sample the abundances of alpha and beta sequences were tightly co-correlated. The authors' pipeline ran thus. Decombinator V4 was used to annotate TCR sequences for V gene, J gene and CDR3. TCRs were defined as expanded if a significant change between any two time points was detected under a Poisson model with p below 0.0001. TCR abundances were normalised to the total number of TCRs sequenced per sample and expressed as counts per million. TRAV1-2 paired with TRAJ12, TRAJ20 or TRAJ33 defined MAIT TCRs, while TRAV10 paired with TRAJ18 defined iNKT TCRs. A search of VDJdb, accessed on 1 November 2021, was run for TCRs annotated to CMV, EBV and SARS-CoV-2, with TCRs annotated for multiple antigens excluded. Clones were called with MiXCR by TCRdb after fastp trimmed the public reads at Q25, and only in-frame beta chains were retained. Every entry covers one CDR3 protein and lists the most common genes and DNA from its rows. TCRdb, not the authors, supplied the V and J calls. This sample is represented by approximately 97,000 distinct CDR3 sequences; around 13% of them were singletons. Together, the top ten hold 6% to 7.5% of the sample.

This sequence originates from an adult who was a healthcare worker with PCR-confirmed SARS-CoV-2 infection or an uninfected control (not recorded which). The sequence links TRBV5-1 to TRBJ2-3; no D gene call is confident. Material for sequencing was whole blood. Here is the DNA: TGCGCCAGCAGCCTTCCACGGCGAGACGATACGCAGTATTTT. The translation is CASSLPRRDDTQYF.